Given below is one T cell receptor (beta chain) in context. What antigen it recognizes has not been identified. No qualities accompany the bases; no much larger clone lies one base away. The donors were healthy, HIV-negative adults who had no recently reported acute infections or vaccinations. Every donor was a Caucasian adult living in Nashville, Tennessee, USA. Magnetic negative selection was used to enrich CD4+ T cells, after which naive cells were positively selected on CD45RA and the negative fraction became the memory subset. Blood was obtained by leukapheresis, after which PBMCs were separated by Ficoll-Histopaque density gradient centrifugation and cryopreserved in liquid nitrogen vapor phase. Analytical flow cytometry was used to check the purity and quantity of each magnetically sorted T cell population. Genomic DNA was isolated from each sorted fraction and quantified by UV absorbance on a Nanodrop 2000c.

TCR CDR3 regions were amplified from genomic DNA by multiplex PCR using the deep immunoSEQ assay. Extracted genomic DNA from each cell subset was spread evenly across all wells of several immunoSEQ 96-well plates, with each plate serving as a replicate. For sorted subsets, roughly 200 ng genomic DNA, equal to some 28,000 T cell genomes, was loaded into each replicate PCR. Purified libraries were measured with a Qubit 3.0 fluorometer, size-checked on a Bioanalyzer 2100, and measured again with the KAPA Library Quantification kit. A separate single-read 150-cycle Illumina NextSeq 550 flow cell was used to sequence each immunoSEQ 96-well plate. Per the authors' processing: Because only junctional sequences without quality scores were contained in the immunoSEQ output, filtering matching that applied to full-length reads could not be performed. To assign V/J genes and CDR3, sequences were annotated using PyIR, a Python wrapper for IgBLAST v1.9, with IMGT germline references. Any read was removed if the V/J assignment was weak (E-value above 1e-6), the CDR3 was missing, or the read contained stop codons, out-of-frame junctions, or ambiguous translated residues. V3J clonotypes were defined as sequences sharing the same inferred V gene, J gene, and CDR3 amino acid sequence. Percentage overlap between repertoires was computed as shared unique clonotypes divided by the size of the smaller repertoire. Richness of each repertoire was evaluated using RTK rarefaction, the Chao1 estimator, and Recon v2.1 estimates of unobserved clonotypes. For all TCRbeta clonotypes obtained by the gDNA method from a handful of donors, generation probabilities were computed with OLGA. TCRdb's version of the immuneACCESS table is confined to in-frame rearrangements and falls short of the full clone set. An unresolved V gene accounts for under half of the shortfall where checked; the remainder is of unknown origin. V and J calls and clone size are given by that table; D and trimming were obtained from the DNA. For this sample there are approximately 1,500,000 clones; 95% to 99% appear just once. The top ten clonotypes cover about 0.42% of the sample.

The data originate from a study of shared clonotypes between healthy human individuals (TCRdb year 2020). Some background on the complete study: A couple of women and a few men aged 18 to 49 years were included in the cohort. For each donor, CD4 naive and CD4 memory were each run on three plates, CD8 naive on two plates, and CD8 memory on one plate. Blood TCR repertoires of a handful of healthy adults were deeply sequenced to estimate repertoire size and the extent of clonotype sharing between individuals. Different laboratories and diverse techniques were used to prepare libraries and sequence TCR repertoires, to increase sequencing depth and limit assay-specific biases. Per donor, leukapheresis produced somewhere between about 0.94 and 9 billion PBMCs. Overall study results and their limits: When a handful of donors were compared, the shared fraction of clonotypes was about 5% for naive CD4, roughly 3.3% for naive CD8, roughly 2.5% for memory CD4, and 0.35% to 0.5% for memory CD8. Larger estimated clonotype richness was generally found for naive subsets than for memory subsets. Based on pairwise subsampling, the degree of clonotype sharing among donors was expected to be affected by sequencing depth. Even with the large sequencing depth, rarefaction of the sorted-subset datasets indicated that sequencing was incomplete. Sampling was limited to blood, and TCR repertoires in tissue likely differ from TCR repertoires in blood. Compared with non-shared clonotypes, the clonotypes found in all four sorted-subset donors had higher generation probabilities. Because the study included a small number of donors, the genetic and exposure-history diversity represented was limited.

The germline ends are 11 bases apart after V is trimmed by 11 bases and J by 0 bases. CDR3 length: 12 amino acids, cysteine to phenylalanine. Only the CDR3 DNA stays, 36 bases, in frame from base 1. The sequencing sample was made of naive CD4+ T cells sorted from blood. The cell subset or site tag for this specimen amounts to: CD45RA+ positively selected. This TCR was sampled from a man aged 30 to 45 in good health. The chain is assembled from TRBV23-1 and TRBJ2-7; the D segment may tentatively be TRBD1 or TRBD2, each giving 5 matched bases. TRBV23-1 has ORF status, its function being uncertain. At the DNA level, the sequence is TGCGCCGGGACCAGGCTCTCCTACGAGCAGTACTTC. It translates to CAGTRLSYEQYF.